This TCR beta chain originates from a study of blood T cell repertoires in COVID-19. Turning to the study itself: Some COVID-19 samples were acute and others convalescent; all came from the United States, Italy and Spain. Nucleic acid was either cDNA or gDNA, and it came from T cells, B-cell-depleted T cells, or PBMCs.

CDR1 is SGHRS, CDR2 YFSETQ, per germline. This CDR3 is built from 14 residues. The V end was cut by 0 bases, the J end by 4 bases, with 8 bases between. Sequencing used immunoSEQ multiplex PCR; TCRdb keeps in-frame clones, though not all of them. The data contain about 64,000 clones, around 80% of them singletons. About this clone: The sample holds other DNA sequences that translate to the same CDR3.

The sample consisted of peripheral blood. This clonotype was sampled from a man aged 55 to 70 with COVID-19, enrolled during active disease. The chain carries TRBV5-1 and TRBJ2-1, with a possible D match to TRBD1 (5 bases). CDR3 nucleotide sequence: TGCGCCAGCAGCTTGGGTGACAGTTACAATGAGCAGTTCTTC. Amino acids: CASSLGDSYNEQFF. Together with reference TRBV5-1 and TRBJ2-1, the CDR3 gives the full variable domain: KAGVTQTPRYLIKTRGQQVTLSCSPISGHRSVSWYQQTPGQGLQFLFEYFSETQRNKGNFPGRFSGRQFSNSRSEMNVSTLELGDSALYLCASSLGDSYNEQFFGPGTRLTVL.